This T cell receptor beta chain was captured by sequencing in a study of T cell changes during pregnancy in multiple sclerosis. CDR1 and CDR2 (germline): SNHLY, FYNNEI. The CDR3 spans 15 residues. V shed 2 bases and J 5 bases; nucleotides not matched to a gene: 7. Sequenced by immunoSEQ multiplex PCR; TCRdb stores in-frame clones only, minus some. The sample has some 51,000 clones, almost 95% seen once. The source was CD8+ T cells from peripheral blood mononuclear cells, collected in the first trimester of pregnancy. V is TRBV2 and J is TRBJ2-5, with 8 nucleotides matching TRBD1. The source of this sequence is a female donor with multiple sclerosis, enrolled in a pregnancy study. CDR3 nucleotide sequence: TGTGCCAGCAGTGAATTGGGAAACAGGGGGGAGACCCAGTACTTC. The encoded protein is CASSELGNRGETQYF.